Listed here are 25 T cell receptor beta chains from one sample, sequenced in a study of blood T cell repertoires in COVID-19. Method: immunoSEQ multiplex PCR; TCRdb's copy keeps in-frame clones and lacks some. The table has fewer than 60,000 clones, 75% to 90% seen once; the top ten hold 25% to 40%. The sequenced sample was peripheral blood. The receptors stem from a man aged 60-69 years with COVID-19, enrolled during active disease.

The table lists this clone with a few counts. The rearrangement uses TRBV12-3 or TRBV12-4 and TRBJ2-2, with TRBD1 identical over 8 bases. J gave up 6 bases and V 5 bases, and 2 bases lay outside the gene matches. The CDR3 covers 13 residues. DNA for the CDR3: TGTGCCAGCAGTGGGACAGGCCCCGGGGAGCTGTTTTTT. Its translation: CASSGTGPGELFF.

V and J are TRBV2 and TRBJ2-3, with 9 bases fitting TRBD2. There are 16 residues in the CDR3. Trimming took 7 bases from V and 1 from J; bases not matched to a gene: 9. The germline gives CDR1 SNHLY, CDR2 FYNNEI. CDR3 region: CASNPRAGGGTDTQYF. In nucleotides, the CDR3 is TGTGCCAGCAACCCAAGAGCGGGAGGCGGCACAGATACGCAGTATTTT.

The rearrangement uses TRBV28 and TRBJ2-5; 9 positions match TRBD1. The germline V gene encodes CDR1 MDHEN and CDR2 SYDVKM. This CDR3 region has 15 residues. Trimming at V came to 4 bases and at J to 5 bases, leaving 8 bases not matched to a gene. This CDR3 reads CASSSLTGGVETQYF. In DNA form, the CDR3 reads TGTGCCAGCAGTTCCTTGACAGGGGGAGTGGAGACCCAGTACTTC.

This clone occurred a few times. This chain joins TRBV9 and TRBJ1-2; 8 positions match TRBD1. Germline CDR1 SGDLS, CDR2 YYNGEE. The length of the CDR3 is 13 residues. V shed 6 bases, J shed 4 bases, and the junction held 5 bases outside the gene matches. CDR3: CASTSGQGYGYTF. The CDR3 DNA reads TGTGCCAGCACCTCCGGACAGGGCTATGGCTACACCTTC.

The chain links TRBV5-1 to TRBJ2-7, with 7 bases that match TRBD1. Germline CDR1 SGHRS, CDR2 YFSETQ. The V and J ends lost 8 bases and 4 bases, in that order; junction bases with no gene match: 12. The length of the CDR3 is 14 residues. The CDR3 region is CASNYGTADYEQYF. The CDR3 bases are TGCGCCAGTAATTACGGGACAGCTGATTACGAGCAGTACTTC.

The table lists this clone with a count of one. The J gene is TRBJ2-1, the V gene TRBV29-1; possibly TRBD2 for D (6 bases). CDR3 size: 14 residues. Germline V CDR1 and CDR2: SQVTM, ANQGSEA. Trimming removed 2 bases from V and 8 bases from J, with 16 bases in between. CDR3 sequence: CSVEKGRGEDEQFF. The CDR3 nucleotides are TGCAGCGTTGAAAAGGGCAGAGGGGAGGATGAGCAGTTCTTC.

The chain has TRBV19 and TRBJ2-2, with 8 bases matching TRBD2. The CDR3 has 15 amino acids. In germline, CDR1 is LNHDA, CDR2 SQIVND (reference sequence). V dropped 5 bases and J dropped 0; count of bases not matched to a gene: 2. The CDR3 nucleotides read TGTGCCAGTAGTCTTAGCGGGACGAACACCGGGGAGCTGTTTTTT. Its translation is CASSLSGTNTGELFF. The full variable domain, in which reference TRBV19 and TRBJ2-2 provide the parts outside the CDR3, is DGGITQSPKYLFRKEGQNVTLSCEQNLNHDAMYWYRQDPGQGLRLIYYSQIVNDFQKGDIAEGYSVSREKKESFPLTVTSAQKNPTAFYLCASSLSGTNTGELFFGEGSRLTVL.

The V call is TRBV9, the J call TRBJ2-7, with D hard to call. The V end lost 4 bases, the J end lost 2 bases, and 13 bases lay between the germline ends. CDR1 is SGDLS and CDR2 is YYNGEE in the germline V gene. The CDR3 sequence is 14 residues long. This CDR3 is CASSPQTVTYEQYF. DNA of the CDR3: TGTGCCAGCAGCCCTCAAACGGTTACCTACGAGCAGTACTTC.

The chain links TRBV5-5 to TRBJ2-7, with D unclear. From germline, CDR1 is SGHKS and CDR2 YYEKEE (reference sequence). CDR3 size: 13 residues. V gave up 4 bases and J gave up 6 bases, with 14 bases separating them. The CDR3 loop reads CASSAVVSPEQYF. The CDR3 DNA is TGTGCCAGCAGCGCCGTAGTCTCTCCCGAGCAGTACTTC.

This clone was counted a few times. V is TRBV11-2 and J is TRBJ2-2; possible D gene TRBD1, 5 bases. The germline V gene has CDR1 SGHAT and CDR2 FQNNGV. V lost 5 bases, J lost 5 bases, and 12 bases lay in between. The CDR3 loop spans 14 amino acids. CDR3: CASSLTGSTGELFF. CDR3 DNA: TGTGCCAGCAGCCTAACAGGTTCTACCGGGGAGCTGTTTTTT.

The chain uses TRBV5-6 and TRBJ2-3, with 7 bases identical to TRBD1. The CDR3 is made up of 14 amino acids. In germline, CDR1 is SGHDT, CDR2 YYEEEE. J was trimmed by 4 bases and V by 2 bases; bases with no gene match: 4. CDR3 protein: CASSLQGSADTQYF. DNA for the CDR3: TGTGCCAGCAGCTTACAGGGGAGCGCAGATACGCAGTATTTT.

The CDR3: CASSQPTGKSEEQFF. For the CDR3, the DNA is TGTGCCAGCAGTCAACCGACAGGGAAGTCAGAGGAGCAGTTCTTC. V gene TRBV27 combines with J gene TRBJ2-1, with TRBD1 identical over 7 bases. The CDR3 has 15 amino acids. J gave up 10 bases and V 5 bases, and 14 bases lay outside the gene matches. Germline-derived CDR1 and CDR2 are MNHEY and SMNVEV (reference sequence).

This chain links TRBV5-4 with TRBJ2-2; D is unresolved. The CDR3 is 13 amino acids. Germline CDR1 reads SGHNT; CDR2 reads YYREEE (reference sequence). V lost 0 bases to trimming and J lost 4 bases, with 4 bases between them. The DNA for the CDR3 is TGTGCCAGCAGCTTGGGCAGCACCGGGGAGCTGTTTTTT. It encodes CASSLGSTGELFF.

This chain uses TRBV19 with TRBJ1-6; 8 nucleotides match TRBD1. Germline V gene sequence: CDR1 LNHDA, CDR2 SQIVND (reference sequence). V lost 5 bases to trimming and J lost 4 bases; unmatched junction nucleotides: 10. The CDR3 contains 17 residues. The chain's CDR3 is CASSLLSGQGYNSPLHF. DNA of the CDR3: TGTGCCAGTAGTCTCCTTTCCGGACAGGGTTATAATTCACCCCTCCACTTT.

This clone was seen only a few times. The chain recombines TRBV18 with TRBJ1-2; D is ambiguous. Trimming removed 4 bases at V and 1 base at J, with 10 bases between. Germline V gene data show CDR1 as KGHSH and CDR2 as LQKENI. The CDR3 has 14 residues. CDR3 in amino acids: CASSLAGNNYGYTF. The CDR3 coding sequence is TGTGCCAGCTCACTGGCAGGAAATAACTATGGCTACACCTTC.

This clone was picked up a small number of times. The chain combines TRBV7-2 with TRBJ2-2, with 10 bases lining up with TRBD2. The V segment lost 4 bases and the J segment 6 bases; nucleotides outside the gene matches: 5. The CDR3 has 15 residues. Germline CDR1 and CDR2: SGHTA and FQGNSA. The CDR3 DNA reads TGTGCCAGCAGCTACCTAGCGGGAGCGGCCGGGGAGCTGTTTTTT. Protein: CASSYLAGAAGELFF.

The table lists this clone with a few counts. The J gene is TRBJ1-5, the V gene TRBV27, with TRBD1 identical over 10 bases. V shed 8 bases and J 6 bases; nucleotides not matched to a gene: 22. CDR1 and CDR2 (germline): MNHEY, SMNVEV (reference sequence). This CDR3 comprises 19 residues. The DNA for the CDR3 is TGTGCCAGCTCGGAAACTCGGGGACAGGGGTTTGCCTCCACTCAGCCCCAGCATTTT. It specifies CASSETRGQGFASTQPQHF.

This clone was seen many times. The V and J genes are TRBV7-2 and TRBJ2-3; TRBD2 agrees at 7 bases. Germline-derived CDR1 and CDR2 are SGHTA and FQGNSA. Germline trimming cut 1 base from V and 6 bases from J; bases unmatched to any gene: 4. The CDR3 is made up of 14 amino acids. In DNA, the CDR3 is TGTGCCAGCAGCTTAGGACTAGCATTCGATACGCAGTATTTT. Amino acid sequence: CASSLGLAFDTQYF. Complete variable domain (other parts from reference TRBV7-2 and TRBJ2-3): GAGVSQSPSNKVTEKGKDVELRCDPISGHTALYWYRQSLGQGLEFLIYFQGNSAPDKSGLPSDRFSAERTGGSVSTLTIQRTQQEDSAVYLCASSLGLAFDTQYFGPGTRLTVL.

The chain carries TRBV2 and TRBJ2-3; TRBD1 is a possible D gene (5 bases). V lost 5 bases, J lost 5 bases, and 14 bases lay in between. This CDR3 spans 14 amino acids. CDR1 SNHLY and CDR2 FYNNEI come from the germline V gene. The CDR3 DNA follows: TGTGCCAGCAGTCACAGCCAGGGAAAAGATACGCAGTATTTT. Translating gives CASSHSQGKDTQYF.

The rearrangement links TRBV5-1 to TRBJ2-7; maybe TRBD2 (6 bases). Trimming left V 0 bases short and J 2 bases short, with 9 bases between. The CDR3 length is 14 residues. CDR1 is SGHRS and CDR2 is YFSETQ in the germline V gene. CDR3 residues: CASSLGLDPYEQYF. In nucleotides, the CDR3 is TGCGCCAGCAGCTTGGGACTAGACCCCTACGAGCAGTACTTC. The variable domain in full, with the rest retrieved from reference TRBV5-1 and TRBJ2-7, is KAGVTQTPRYLIKTRGQQVTLSCSPISGHRSVSWYQQTPGQGLQFLFEYFSETQRNKGNFPGRFSGRQFSNSRSEMNVSTLELGDSALYLCASSLGLDPYEQYFGPGTRLTVT.

The chain couples TRBV2 to TRBJ1-4, with TRBD1 matching over 8 bases. Germline CDR1 SNHLY, CDR2 FYNNEI. Losses at the gene ends were 2 bases for V and 4 bases for J; bases not matched to a gene: 3. The CDR3 sequence is 15 residues long. The CDR3 bases are TGTGCCAGCAGTGAACTCGGACAGGGTAATGAAAAACTGTTTTTT. This translates into CASSELGQGNEKLFF.

Only a few counts were recorded for this clone. The genes are TRBV4-2 and TRBJ1-4; the D gene is possibly TRBD1 (6 bases). CDR1 and CDR2 (germline): LGHNA, YNFKEQ. V lost 1 base, J lost 10 bases, and 16 bases lay in between. CDR3 length equals 15 residues. The DNA of the CDR3 is TGTGCCAGCAGCCAAGCGGCAGGGGTGATTGGAAAACTGTTTTTT. This sequence encodes CASSQAAGVIGKLFF.

The DNA for the CDR3 is TGTGCCTGGAGTCAGGGAAAGGCGGCCGGGGAGCTGTTTTTT. It is translated as CAWSQGKAAGELFF. The chain recombines TRBV30 with TRBJ2-2, with a possible D match to TRBD1 (5 bases). V was trimmed by 2 bases and J by 6 bases, leaving 13 bases between them. The CDR3 runs 14 residues. The germline V gene encodes CDR1 GTSNPN and CDR2 SVGIG (reference sequence). Based on the CDR3 plus reference TRBV30 and TRBJ2-2, the full variable domain is SQTIHQWPATLVQPVGSPLSLECTVEGTSNPNLYWYRQAAGRGLQLLFYSVGIGQISSEVPQNLSASRPQDRQFILSSKKLLLSDSGFYLCAWSQGKAAGELFFGEGSRLTVL.

In DNA, the CDR3 is TGTGCCAGCTCTTCCCTCCAGGGCGGGGGTGTTCAAGAGACCCAGTACTTC. This encodes CASSSLQGGGVQETQYF. The rearrangement joins TRBV18 to TRBJ2-5; 7 bases are a match to TRBD2. The V and J ends lost 6 bases and 2 bases, in that order; junction bases with no gene match: 15. This CDR3 is 17 amino acids long. The germline CDR1 and CDR2 sequences are KGHSH and LQKENI.

This clone was detected only a few times. The V gene is TRBV6-5, the J gene TRBJ2-1; TRBD2 aligns across 11 bases. Looked up from germline, CDR1 is MNHEY and CDR2 is SVGAGI. The V segment lost 2 bases and the J segment 10 bases; nucleotides outside the gene matches: 10. This CDR3 comprises 16 residues. The CDR3 bases are TGTGCCAGCAGTTACGCCGGGACTAGCGGATCCTGGGAGCAGTTCTTC. The encoded protein is CASSYAGTSGSWEQFF.